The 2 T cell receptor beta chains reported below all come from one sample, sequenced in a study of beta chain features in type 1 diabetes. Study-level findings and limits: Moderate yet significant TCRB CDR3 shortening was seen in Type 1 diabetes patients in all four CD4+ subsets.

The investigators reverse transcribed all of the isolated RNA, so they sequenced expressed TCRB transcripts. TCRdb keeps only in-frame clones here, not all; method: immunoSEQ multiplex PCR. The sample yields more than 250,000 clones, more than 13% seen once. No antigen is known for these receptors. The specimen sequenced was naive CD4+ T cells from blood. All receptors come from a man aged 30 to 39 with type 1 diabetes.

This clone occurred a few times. CDR3 protein: CASSLGDRVGDTQYF. In DNA form, the CDR3 reads TGCGCCAGCAGCTTGGGGGACAGGGTCGGAGATACGCAGTATTTT. The chain uses TRBV5-1 and TRBJ2-3; 9 bases align to TRBD1. Germline values: CDR1 SGHRS, CDR2 YFSETQ. The CDR3 spans 15 residues. Unmatched junction bases numbered 4, after V lost 0 bases and J lost 5 bases.

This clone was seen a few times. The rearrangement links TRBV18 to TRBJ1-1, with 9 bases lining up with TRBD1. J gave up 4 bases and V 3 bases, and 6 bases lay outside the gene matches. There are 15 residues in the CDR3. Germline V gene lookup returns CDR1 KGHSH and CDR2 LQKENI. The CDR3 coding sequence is TGTGCCAGCTCACCCCCTGGGACAGGGCCCACTGAAGCTTTCTTT. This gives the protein CASSPPGTGPTEAFF.